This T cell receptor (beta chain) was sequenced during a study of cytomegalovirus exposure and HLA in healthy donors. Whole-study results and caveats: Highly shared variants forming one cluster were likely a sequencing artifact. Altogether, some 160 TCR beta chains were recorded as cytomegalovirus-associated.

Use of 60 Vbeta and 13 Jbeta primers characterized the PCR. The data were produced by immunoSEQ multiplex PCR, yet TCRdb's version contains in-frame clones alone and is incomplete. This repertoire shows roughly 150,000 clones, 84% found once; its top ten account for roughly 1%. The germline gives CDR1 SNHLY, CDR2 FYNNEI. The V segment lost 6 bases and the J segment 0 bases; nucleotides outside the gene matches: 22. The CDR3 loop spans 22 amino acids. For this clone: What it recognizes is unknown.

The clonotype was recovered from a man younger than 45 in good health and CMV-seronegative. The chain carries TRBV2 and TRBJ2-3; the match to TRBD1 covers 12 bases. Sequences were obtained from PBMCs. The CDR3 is CASRAGQGARRQVRTSTDTQYF. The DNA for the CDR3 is TGTGCCAGCAGAGCGGGACAGGGGGCTAGGAGGCAAGTGAGGACTAGCACAGATACGCAGTATTTT.